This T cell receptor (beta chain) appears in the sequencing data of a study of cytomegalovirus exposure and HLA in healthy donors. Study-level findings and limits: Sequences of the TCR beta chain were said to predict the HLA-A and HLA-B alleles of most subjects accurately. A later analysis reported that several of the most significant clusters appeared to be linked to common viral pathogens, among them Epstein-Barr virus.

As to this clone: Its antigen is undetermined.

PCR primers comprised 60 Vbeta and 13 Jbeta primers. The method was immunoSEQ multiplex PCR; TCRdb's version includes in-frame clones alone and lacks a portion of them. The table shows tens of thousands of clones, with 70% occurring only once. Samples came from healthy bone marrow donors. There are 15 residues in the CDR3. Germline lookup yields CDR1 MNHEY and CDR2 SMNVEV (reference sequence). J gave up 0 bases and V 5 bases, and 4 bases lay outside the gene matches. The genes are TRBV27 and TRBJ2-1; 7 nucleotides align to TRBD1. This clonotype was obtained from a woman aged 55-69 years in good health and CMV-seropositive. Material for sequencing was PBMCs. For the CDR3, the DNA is TGTGCCAGCAGTGCACAGGGGCCCTCCTACAATGAGCAGTTCTTC. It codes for CASSAQGPSYNEQFF.